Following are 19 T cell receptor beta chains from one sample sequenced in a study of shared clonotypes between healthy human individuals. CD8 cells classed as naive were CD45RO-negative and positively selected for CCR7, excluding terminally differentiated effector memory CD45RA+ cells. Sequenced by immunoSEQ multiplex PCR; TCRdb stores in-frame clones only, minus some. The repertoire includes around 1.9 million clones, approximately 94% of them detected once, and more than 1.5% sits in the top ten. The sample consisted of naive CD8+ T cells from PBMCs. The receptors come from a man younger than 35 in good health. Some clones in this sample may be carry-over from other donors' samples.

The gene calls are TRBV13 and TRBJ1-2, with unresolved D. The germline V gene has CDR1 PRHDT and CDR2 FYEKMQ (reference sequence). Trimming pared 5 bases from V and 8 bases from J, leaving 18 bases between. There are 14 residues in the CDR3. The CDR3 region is CASSPTPPARGYTF. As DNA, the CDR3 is TGTGCCAGCAGCCCAACACCCCCGGCGCGGGGCTACACCTTC.

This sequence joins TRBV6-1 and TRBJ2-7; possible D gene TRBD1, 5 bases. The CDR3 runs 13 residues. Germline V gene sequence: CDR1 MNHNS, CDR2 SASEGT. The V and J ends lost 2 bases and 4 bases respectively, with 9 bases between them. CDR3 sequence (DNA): TGTGCCAGCAGTGAAAGGGGATTATACGAGCAGTACTTC. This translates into CASSERGLYEQYF.

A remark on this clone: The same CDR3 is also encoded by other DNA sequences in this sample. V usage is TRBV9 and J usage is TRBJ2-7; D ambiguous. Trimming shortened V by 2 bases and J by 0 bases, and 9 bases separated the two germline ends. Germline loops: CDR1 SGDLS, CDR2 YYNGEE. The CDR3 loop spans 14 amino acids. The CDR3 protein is CASSVGGSSYEQYF. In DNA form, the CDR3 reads TGTGCCAGCAGCGTCGGCGGAAGCTCCTACGAGCAGTACTTC. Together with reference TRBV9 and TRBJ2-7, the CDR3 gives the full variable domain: DSGVTQTPKHLITATGQRVTLRCSPRSGDLSVYWYQQSLDQGLQFLIQYYNGEERAKGNILERFSAQQFPDLHSELNLSSLELGDSALYFCASSVGGSSYEQYFGPGTRLTVT.

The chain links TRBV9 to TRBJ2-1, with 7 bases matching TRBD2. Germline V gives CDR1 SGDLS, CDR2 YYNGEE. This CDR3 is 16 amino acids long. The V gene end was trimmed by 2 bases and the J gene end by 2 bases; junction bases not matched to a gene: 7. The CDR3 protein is CASSVHMGGPYNEQFF. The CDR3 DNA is TGTGCCAGCAGCGTTCATATGGGAGGGCCCTACAATGAGCAGTTCTTC. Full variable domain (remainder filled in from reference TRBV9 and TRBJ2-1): DSGVTQTPKHLITATGQRVTLRCSPRSGDLSVYWYQQSLDQGLQFLIQYYNGEERAKGNILERFSAQQFPDLHSELNLSSLELGDSALYFCASSVHMGGPYNEQFFGPGTRLTVL.

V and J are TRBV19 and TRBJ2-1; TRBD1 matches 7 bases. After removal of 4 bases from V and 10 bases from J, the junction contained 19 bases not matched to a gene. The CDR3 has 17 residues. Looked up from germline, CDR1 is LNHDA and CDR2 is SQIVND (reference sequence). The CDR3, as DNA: TGTGCCAGTAGTACTTCTCACAGGGGAAATAATCCCAGGGAGCAGTTCTTC. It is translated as CASSTSHRGNNPREQFF. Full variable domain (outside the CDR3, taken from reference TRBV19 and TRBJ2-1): DGGITQSPKYLFRKEGQNVTLSCEQNLNHDAMYWYRQDPGQGLRLIYYSQIVNDFQKGDIAEGYSVSREKKESFPLTVTSAQKNPTAFYLCASSTSHRGNNPREQFFGPGTRLTVL.

The chain's CDR3 is CASSVPGGETQYF. Here the CDR3 DNA reads TGTGCCAGCAGTGTACCAGGGGGGGAGACCCAGTACTTC. The rearrangement links TRBV2 to TRBJ2-5; a possible D gene is TRBD1 (7 bases). The V end lost 4 bases, the J end lost 5 bases, and 11 bases lay between the germline ends. The length of the CDR3 is 13 residues. The germline CDR1 and CDR2 sequences are SNHLY and FYNNEI.

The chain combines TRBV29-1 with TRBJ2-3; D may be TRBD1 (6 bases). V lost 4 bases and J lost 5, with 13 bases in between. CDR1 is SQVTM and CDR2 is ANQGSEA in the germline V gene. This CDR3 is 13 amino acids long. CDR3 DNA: TGCAGCGTTGGGTACAGGGAACTAGATACGCAGTATTTT. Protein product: CSVGYRELDTQYF.

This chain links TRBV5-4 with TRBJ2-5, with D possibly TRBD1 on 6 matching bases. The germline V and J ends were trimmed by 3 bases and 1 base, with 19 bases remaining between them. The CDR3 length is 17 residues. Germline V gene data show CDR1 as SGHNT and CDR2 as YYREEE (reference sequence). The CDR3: CASSSTPRGQPQETQYF. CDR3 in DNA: TGTGCCAGCAGCTCCACCCCCCGGGGACAACCCCAAGAGACCCAGTACTTC.

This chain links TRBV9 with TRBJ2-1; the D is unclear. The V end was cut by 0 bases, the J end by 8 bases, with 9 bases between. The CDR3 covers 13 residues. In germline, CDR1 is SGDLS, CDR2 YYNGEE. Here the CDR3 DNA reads TGTGCCAGCAGCGTAGCCCACTTGGATGAGCAGTTCTTC. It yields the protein CASSVAHLDEQFF.

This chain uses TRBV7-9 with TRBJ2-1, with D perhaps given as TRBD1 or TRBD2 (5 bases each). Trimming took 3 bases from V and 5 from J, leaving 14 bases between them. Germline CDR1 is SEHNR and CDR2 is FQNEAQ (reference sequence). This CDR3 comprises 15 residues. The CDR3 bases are TGTGCCAGCAGCTTCCCGGGGCCCCGCAACAATGAGCAGTTCTTC. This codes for CASSFPGPRNNEQFF. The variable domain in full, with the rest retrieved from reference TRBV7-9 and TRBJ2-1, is DTGVSQNPRHKITKRGQNVTFRCDPISEHNRLYWYRQTLGQGPEFLTYFQNEAQLEKSRLLSDRFSAERPKGSFSTLEIQRTEQGDSAMYLCASSFPGPRNNEQFFGPGTRLTVL.

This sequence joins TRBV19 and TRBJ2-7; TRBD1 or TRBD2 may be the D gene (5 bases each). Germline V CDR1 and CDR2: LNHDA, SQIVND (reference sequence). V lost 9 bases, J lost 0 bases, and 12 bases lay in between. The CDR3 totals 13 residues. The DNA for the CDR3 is TGTGCCAGCAACGGGGCGTTCTCCTACGAGCAGTACTTC. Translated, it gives CASNGAFSYEQYF.

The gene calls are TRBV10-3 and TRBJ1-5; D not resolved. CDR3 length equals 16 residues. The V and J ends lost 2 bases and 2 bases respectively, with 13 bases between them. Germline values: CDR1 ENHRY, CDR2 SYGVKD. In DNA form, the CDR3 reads TGTGCCATCAGTGAGAAGGCCATAACGGGCAATCAGCCCCAGCATTTT. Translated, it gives CAISEKAITGNQPQHF.

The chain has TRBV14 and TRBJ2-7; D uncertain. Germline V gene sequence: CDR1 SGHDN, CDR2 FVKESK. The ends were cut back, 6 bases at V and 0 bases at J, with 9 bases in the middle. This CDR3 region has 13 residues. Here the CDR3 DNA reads TGTGCCAGCAGGGGCCCGAGCTCCTACGAGCAGTACTTC. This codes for CASRGPSSYEQYF.

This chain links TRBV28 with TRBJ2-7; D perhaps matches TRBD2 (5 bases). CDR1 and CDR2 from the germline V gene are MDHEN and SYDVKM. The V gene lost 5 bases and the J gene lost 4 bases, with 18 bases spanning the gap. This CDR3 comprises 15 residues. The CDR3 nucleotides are TGTGCCAGCAGTCCCACCCCCGGGAATCTGTACGAGCAGTACTTC. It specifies CASSPTPGNLYEQYF. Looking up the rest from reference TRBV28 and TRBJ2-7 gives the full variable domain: DVKVTQSSRYLVKRTGEKVFLECVQDMDHENMFWYRQDPGLGLRLIYFSYDVKMKEKGDIPEGYSVSREKKERFSLILESASTNQTSMYLCASSPTPGNLYEQYFGPGTRLTVT.

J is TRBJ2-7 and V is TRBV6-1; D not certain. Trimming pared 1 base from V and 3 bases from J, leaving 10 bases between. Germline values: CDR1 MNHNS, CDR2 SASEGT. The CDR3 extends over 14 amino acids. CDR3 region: CASSEVTKHYEQYF. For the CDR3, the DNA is TGTGCCAGCAGTGAAGTAACCAAACACTACGAGCAGTACTTC.

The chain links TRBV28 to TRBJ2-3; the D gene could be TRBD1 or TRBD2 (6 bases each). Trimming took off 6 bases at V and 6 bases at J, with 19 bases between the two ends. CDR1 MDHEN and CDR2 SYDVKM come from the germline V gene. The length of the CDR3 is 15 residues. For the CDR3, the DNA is TGTGCCAGCAGCTTGGAGGGCAGGGGAACGGATACGCAGTATTTT. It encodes CASSLEGRGTDTQYF.

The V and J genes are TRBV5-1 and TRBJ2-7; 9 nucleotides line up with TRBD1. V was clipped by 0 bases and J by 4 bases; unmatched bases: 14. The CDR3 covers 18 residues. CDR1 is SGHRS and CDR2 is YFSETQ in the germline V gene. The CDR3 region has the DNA TGCGCCAGCAGCTTGGCATTTACCGGGACAGGGAATTGGTACGAGCAGTACTTC. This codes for CASSLAFTGTGNWYEQYF. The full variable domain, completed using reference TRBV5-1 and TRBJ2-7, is KAGVTQTPRYLIKTRGQQVTLSCSPISGHRSVSWYQQTPGQGLQFLFEYFSETQRNKGNFPGRFSGRQFSNSRSEMNVSTLELGDSALYLCASSLAFTGTGNWYEQYFGPGTRLTVT.

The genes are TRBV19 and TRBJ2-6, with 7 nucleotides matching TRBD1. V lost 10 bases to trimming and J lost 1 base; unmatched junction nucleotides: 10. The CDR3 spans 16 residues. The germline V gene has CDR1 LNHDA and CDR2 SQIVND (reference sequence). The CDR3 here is CATRTGIESGANVLTF. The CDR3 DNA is TGTGCCACTCGGACAGGTATAGAATCTGGGGCCAACGTCCTGACTTTC.

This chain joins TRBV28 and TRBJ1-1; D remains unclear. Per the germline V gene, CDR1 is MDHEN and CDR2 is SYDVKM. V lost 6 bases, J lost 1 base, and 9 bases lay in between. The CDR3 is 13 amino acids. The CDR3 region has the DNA TGTGCCAGCAGGCCATGGGGGAACACTGAAGCTTTCTTT. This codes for CASRPWGNTEAFF. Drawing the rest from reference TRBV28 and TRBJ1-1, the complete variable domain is DVKVTQSSRYLVKRTGEKVFLECVQDMDHENMFWYRQDPGLGLRLIYFSYDVKMKEKGDIPEGYSVSREKKERFSLILESASTNQTSMYLCASRPWGNTEAFFGQGTRLTVV.